This T cell receptor beta chain stems from a study of shared T cell receptors in the human thymus. Only in-frame clones appear in the TCRdb table, and some are missing; sequencing was by immunoSEQ multiplex PCR. The repertoire holds more than 550,000 clones, 80% to 90% seen once, with roughly 0.0094% in the top ten. With 1 base removed from V and 0 bases from J, the gap between germline ends came to 9 bases. CDR3 length equals 16 residues. Germline V CDR1 and CDR2: MNHEY, SMNVEV (reference sequence). The data also belong to a second study, concerning human thymus T cells. That paper adds: Donation came from healthy Finnish infants having corrective surgery for congenital heart defects. V and J gene usage appeared biased in thymic and blood repertoires.

The chain joins TRBV27 to TRBJ1-4; the D is unclear. This TCR was sampled from a boy under two years old with a congenital heart defect. Sequencing used thymocytes. CDR3: CASSLFPGATNEKLFF. The CDR3 DNA sequence: TGTGCCAGCAGTTTATTCCCGGGTGCAACTAATGAAAAACTGTTTTTT. The variable domain in full, completed from reference TRBV27 and TRBJ1-4, reads EAQVTQNPRYLITVTGKKLTVTCSQNMNHEYMSWYRQDPGLGLRQIYYSMNVEVTDKGDVPEGYKVSRKEKRNFPLILESPSPNQTSLYFCASSLFPGATNEKLFFGSGTQLSVL.